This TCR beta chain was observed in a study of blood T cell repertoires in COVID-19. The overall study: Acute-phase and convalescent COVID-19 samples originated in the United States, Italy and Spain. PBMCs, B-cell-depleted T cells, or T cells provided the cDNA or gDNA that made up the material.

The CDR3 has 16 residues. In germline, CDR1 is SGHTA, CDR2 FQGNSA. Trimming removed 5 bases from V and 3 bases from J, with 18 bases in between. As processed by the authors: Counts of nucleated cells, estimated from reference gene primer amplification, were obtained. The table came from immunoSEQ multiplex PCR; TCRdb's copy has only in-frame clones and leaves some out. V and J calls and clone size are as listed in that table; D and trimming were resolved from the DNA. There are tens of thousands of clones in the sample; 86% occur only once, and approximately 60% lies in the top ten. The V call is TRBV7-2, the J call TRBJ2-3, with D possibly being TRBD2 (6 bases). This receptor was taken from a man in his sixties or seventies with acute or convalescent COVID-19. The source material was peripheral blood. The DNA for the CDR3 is TGTGCCAGCAGCATTGGGACTGGCCGAGCTACAGATACGCAGTATTTT. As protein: CASSIGTGRATDTQYF.